This paragraph covers one T cell receptor beta chain sequence. Its antigen is unidentified. The entry originates in a study of a mutant IDH1 vaccine in newly diagnosed glioma. Across the whole study: Treated patients showed a male proportion of roughly 62%, a female proportion of about 40%, and a mean age of around 39 years. Prior therapy was radiotherapy, temozolomide, or both; most received both. The study, taken as a whole, reports: Top peripheral T cell clonotype shifts appeared unrelated to pseudoprogression. Among all patients, vaccine-induced immune responses occurred in 93.3%.

The germline V and J ends were trimmed by 4 bases and 3 bases, with 19 bases remaining between them. The germline V gene encodes CDR1 MGHRA and CDR2 YSYEKL. CDR3 length: 16 residues. Stated time point: week 47, end of study. Vaccinated patients received 300 ug of mutant IDH1 20-mer peptide per dose, with topical imiquimod. Using immunoSEQ multiplex PCR, the repertoire was profiled, and TCRdb retains in-frame clones only, with some absent. There are roughly 34,000 clones in the sample; approximately 92% occur only once, and about 5% lies in the top ten. The starting material was PBMCs, obtained from a glioma patient whose treatment included an IDH1 peptide vaccine. The receptor was derived from a woman aged 40 to 50 with glioma. The genes are TRBV4-1 and TRBJ2-7; D not certain. The CDR3, as DNA: TGCGCCAGCAGCCCGGGCGGAAATGAGGCCTTCTACGAGCAGTACTTC. Protein sequence: CASSPGGNEAFYEQYF.